Listed below are T cell receptor beta chains from one sample, sequenced in a study of T cells of healthy individuals. TCRdb analysed the 5' RACE reads with MiXCR anew, one entry per CDR3 protein. The sample shows over 95,000 distinct CDR3 sequences, under 20% of them seen only once. Every receptor here comes from a human donor in good health. CDR3s include the opening cysteine and the closing phenylalanine or tryptophan. The D gene is left open where the match is weak.

v_call	d_call	j_call	cdr3_aa
TRBV5-4	TRBD2	TRBJ2-5	CATARGTSGRSGETQYF
TRBV12-2	-	TRBJ2-3	CASRGEVAGMPETDTQYF
TRBV7-9	-	TRBJ2-3	CASSSDGDDTQYF
TRBV6-6	-	TRBJ2-2	CASTPSAGELFF
TRBV7-2	-	TRBJ1-5	CASSLVGGGQPQHF
TRBV7-3	-	TRBJ2-1	CASSLYGQEGQFF
TRBV13	-	TRBJ1-3	CASSLEQGDFGNTIYF
TRBV12-3/TRBV12-4	-	TRBJ2-1	CASSQSHTGLEQFF
TRBV5-4	-	TRBJ2-3	CASSFRQATDTQYF
TRBV30	-	TRBJ1-5	CAWSQKGSQPQHF
TRBV6-2/TRBV6-3	-	TRBJ1-3	CASSGQPGNTIYF
TRBV6-1	-	TRBJ2-7	CASRQDSYEQYF
TRBV29-1	TRBD1	TRBJ2-7	CSVDGQGNEQYF
TRBV12-3/TRBV12-4	-	TRBJ2-3	CASDGEQRTDTQYF
TRBV19	-	TRBJ2-1	CASSVWGVLNSYNEQFF
TRBV7-2	TRBD2	TRBJ2-1	CASSLSGRGPEQFF
TRBV20-1	-	TRBJ1-3	CSVVVSGNTIYF
TRBV6-5	-	TRBJ1-1	CASSYWQGSAFF